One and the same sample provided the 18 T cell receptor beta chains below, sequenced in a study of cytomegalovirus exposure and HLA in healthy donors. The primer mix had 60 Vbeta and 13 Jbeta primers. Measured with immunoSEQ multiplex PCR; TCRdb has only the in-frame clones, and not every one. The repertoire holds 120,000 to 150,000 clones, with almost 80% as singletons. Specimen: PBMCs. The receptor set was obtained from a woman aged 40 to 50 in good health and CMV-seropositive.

DNA of the CDR3: TGTGCCAGCAGTTCTGGGGGCAGCCGCACAGATACGCAGTATTTT. Residues: CASSSGGSRTDTQYF. The V gene is TRBV6-5, the J gene TRBJ2-3; D is possibly TRBD1 (6 bases). Germline CDR1 MNHEY, CDR2 SVGAGI. Trimming removed 4 bases from V and 1 base from J, with 12 bases in between. The CDR3 length is 15 residues.

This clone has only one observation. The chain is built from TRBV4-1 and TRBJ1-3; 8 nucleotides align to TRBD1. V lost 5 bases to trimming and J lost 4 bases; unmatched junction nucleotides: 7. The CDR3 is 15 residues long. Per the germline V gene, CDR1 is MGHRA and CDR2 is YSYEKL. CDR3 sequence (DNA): TGCGCCAGCAGCACGAAGGGGACAGGAGGAAACACCATATATTTT. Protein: CASSTKGTGGNTIYF.

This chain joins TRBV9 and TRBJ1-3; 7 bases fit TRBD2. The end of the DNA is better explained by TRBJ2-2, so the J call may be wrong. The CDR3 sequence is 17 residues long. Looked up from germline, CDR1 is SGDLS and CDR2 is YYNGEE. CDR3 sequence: CASSVGSLAENTGELFF. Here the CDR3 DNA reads TGTGCCAGCAGCGTAGGATCCCTAGCGGAGAACACCGGGGAGCTGTTTTTT.

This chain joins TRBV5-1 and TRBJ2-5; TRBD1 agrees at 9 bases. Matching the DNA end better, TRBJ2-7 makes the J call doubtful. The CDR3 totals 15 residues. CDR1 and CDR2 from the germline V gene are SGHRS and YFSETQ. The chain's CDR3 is CASSPWTGEAYEQYF. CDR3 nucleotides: TGCGCCAGCAGCCCTTGGACAGGGGAGGCTTACGAGCAGTACTTC.

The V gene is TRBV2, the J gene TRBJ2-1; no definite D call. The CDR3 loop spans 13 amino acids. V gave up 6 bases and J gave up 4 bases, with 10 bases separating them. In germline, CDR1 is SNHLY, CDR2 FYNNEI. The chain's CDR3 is CASRMTPYNEQFF. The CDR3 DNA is TGTGCCAGCAGGATGACTCCGTACAATGAGCAGTTCTTC.

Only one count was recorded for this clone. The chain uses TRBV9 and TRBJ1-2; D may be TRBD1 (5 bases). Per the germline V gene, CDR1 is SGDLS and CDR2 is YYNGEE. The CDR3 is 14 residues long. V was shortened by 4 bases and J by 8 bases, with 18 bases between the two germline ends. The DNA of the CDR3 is TGTGCCAGCAGCTCCAGGGCCCATGAGTCCGGCTACACCTTC. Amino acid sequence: CASSSRAHESGYTF.

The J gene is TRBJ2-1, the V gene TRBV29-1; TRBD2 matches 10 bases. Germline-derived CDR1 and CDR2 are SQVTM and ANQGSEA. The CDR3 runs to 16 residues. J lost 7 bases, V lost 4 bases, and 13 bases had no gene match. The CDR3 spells CSVVRLAGAASNEQFF. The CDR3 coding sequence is TGCAGCGTTGTCCGTCTAGCGGGGGCTGCTTCTAATGAGCAGTTCTTC.

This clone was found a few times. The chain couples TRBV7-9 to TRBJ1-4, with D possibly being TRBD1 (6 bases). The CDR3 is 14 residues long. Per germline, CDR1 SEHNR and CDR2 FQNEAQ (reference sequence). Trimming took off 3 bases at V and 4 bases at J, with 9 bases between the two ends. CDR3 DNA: TGTGCCAGCAGCTTGGACAGATATAATGAAAAACTGTTTTTT. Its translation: CASSLDRYNEKLFF. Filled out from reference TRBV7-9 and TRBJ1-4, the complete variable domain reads DTGVSQNPRHKITKRGQNVTFRCDPISEHNRLYWYRQTLGQGPEFLTYFQNEAQLEKSRLLSDRFSAERPKGSFSTLEIQRTEQGDSAMYLCASSLDRYNEKLFFGSGTQLSVL.

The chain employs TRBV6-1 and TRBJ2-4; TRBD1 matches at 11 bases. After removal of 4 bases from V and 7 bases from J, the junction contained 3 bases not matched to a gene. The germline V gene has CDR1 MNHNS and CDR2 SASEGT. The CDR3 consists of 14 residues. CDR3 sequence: CASSVGQGANIQYF. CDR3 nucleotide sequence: TGTGCCAGCAGTGTAGGACAGGGGGCTAACATTCAGTACTTC.

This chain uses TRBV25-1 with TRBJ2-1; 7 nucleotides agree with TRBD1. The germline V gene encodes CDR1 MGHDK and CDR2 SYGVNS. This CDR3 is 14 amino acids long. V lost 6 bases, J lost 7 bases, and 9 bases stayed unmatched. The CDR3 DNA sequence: TGTGCCAGCAGAGCACCGGGACAGAGAAATGAGCAGTTCTTC. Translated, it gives CASRAPGQRNEQFF.

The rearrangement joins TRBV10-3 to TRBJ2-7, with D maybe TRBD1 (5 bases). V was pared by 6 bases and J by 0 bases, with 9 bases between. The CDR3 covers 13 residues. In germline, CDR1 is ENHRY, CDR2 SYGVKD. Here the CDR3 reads CAIRRTSSYEQYF. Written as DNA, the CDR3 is TGTGCCATCAGGAGGACATCCTCCTACGAGCAGTACTTC.

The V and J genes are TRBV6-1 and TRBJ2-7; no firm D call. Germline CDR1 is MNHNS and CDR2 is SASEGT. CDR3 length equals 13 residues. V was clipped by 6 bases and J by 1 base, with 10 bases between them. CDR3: CASRIAGSYEQYF. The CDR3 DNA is TGTGCCAGCAGGATCGCAGGTTCCTACGAGCAGTACTTC.

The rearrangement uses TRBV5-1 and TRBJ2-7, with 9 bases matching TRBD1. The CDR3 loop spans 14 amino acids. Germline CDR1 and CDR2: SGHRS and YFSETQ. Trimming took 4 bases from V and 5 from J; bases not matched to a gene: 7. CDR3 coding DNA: TGCGCCAGCAGCATGGGACAGGGTATCCACGAGCAGTACTTC. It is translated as CASSMGQGIHEQYF.

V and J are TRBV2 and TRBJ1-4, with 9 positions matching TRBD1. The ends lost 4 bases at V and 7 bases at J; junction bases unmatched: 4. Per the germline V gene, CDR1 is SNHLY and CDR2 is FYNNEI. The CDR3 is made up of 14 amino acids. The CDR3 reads CASSAQGALEKLFF. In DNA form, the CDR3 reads TGTGCCAGCAGTGCACAGGGGGCGCTTGAAAAACTGTTTTTT.

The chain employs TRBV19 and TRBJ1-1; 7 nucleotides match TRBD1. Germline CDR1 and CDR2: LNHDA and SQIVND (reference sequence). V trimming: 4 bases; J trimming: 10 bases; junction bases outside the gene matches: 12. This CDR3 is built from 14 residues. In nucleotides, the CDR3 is TGTGCCAGTAGTACCGACCTAACGACAGGGACAGCTTTCTTT. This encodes CASSTDLTTGTAFF.

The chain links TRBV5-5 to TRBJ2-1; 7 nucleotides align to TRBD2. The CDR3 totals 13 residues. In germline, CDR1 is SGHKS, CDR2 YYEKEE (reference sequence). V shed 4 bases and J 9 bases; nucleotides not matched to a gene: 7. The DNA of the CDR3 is TGTGCCAGCAGCGTGGGGACTATAGGTGAGCAGTTCTTC. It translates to CASSVGTIGEQFF.

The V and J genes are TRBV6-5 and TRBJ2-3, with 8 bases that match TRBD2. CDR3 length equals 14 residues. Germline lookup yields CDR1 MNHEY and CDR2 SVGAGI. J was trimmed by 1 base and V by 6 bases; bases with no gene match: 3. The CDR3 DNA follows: TGTGCCAGCAGCAGAGCGGGGGGCACAGATACGCAGTATTTT. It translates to CASSRAGGTDTQYF.

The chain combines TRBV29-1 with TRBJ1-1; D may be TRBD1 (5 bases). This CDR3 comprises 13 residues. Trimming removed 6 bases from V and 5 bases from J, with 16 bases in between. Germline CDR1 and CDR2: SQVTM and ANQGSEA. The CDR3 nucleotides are TGCAGCGTCGGGCGGGGGTCGGGAACTGAAGCTTTCTTT. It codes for CSVGRGSGTEAFF.